Below are 4 T cell receptor beta chains sequenced from a single sample in a study of regulatory T cells in long-lasting Graves disease. As for time point: persistent/refractory GD, antithyroid drugs over 5 years with positive TRAb. Preparation of the TCR library used RNA extracted from PBMCs. Arm-PCR with iRepertoire HTBI primers amplified the CDR3 regions for these TCR beta libraries. TCRdb re-derived calls from the multiplex PCR reads in MiXCR, one entry per CDR3 protein. This sample has about half a million distinct CDR3 sequences, with around a fifth found just once. This material consisted of peripheral blood mononuclear cells (PBMCs), taken when the disease was refractory, from a patient treated with antithyroid drugs. The receptors derive from a female donor with Graves disease.

This clonotype was counted a few times. The genes are TRBV30 and TRBJ1-1, with 9 bases identical to TRBD1. Germline lookup yields CDR1 GTSNPN and CDR2 SVGIG (reference sequence). This CDR3 comprises 13 residues. Trimming removed 5 bases from V and 0 bases from J; junction bases left unmatched: 1. CDR3 bases: TGTGCCTGGGACAGGGGGATGAACACTGAAGCTTTCTTT. Translating gives CAWDRGMNTEAFF.

This clonotype showed up many times. The CDR3 DNA reads TGTGCCAGCAGCTTTTCTCCGAACACTGAAGCTTTCTTT. Protein sequence: CASSFSPNTEAFF. V gene TRBV7-2 combines with J gene TRBJ1-1; D remains unclear. Trimming took off 3 bases at V and 1 base at J, with 6 bases between the two ends. This CDR3 is 13 amino acids long. Germline V gene sequence: CDR1 SGHTA, CDR2 FQGNSA.

As concerns this clonotype: At one of its ends the junction is not consistent with the germline gene, which may arise from a read error. The chain links TRBV7-7 to TRBJ2-2; D is tentatively TRBD1 or TRBD2 (5 bases each). CDR1 is SSHAT and CDR2 is FNYEAQ in the germline V gene (reference sequence). CDR3 length: 15 residues. This chain's CDR3 is CASSLVGPGTGELFF. The DNA of the CDR3 is TGTGCTAGCAGCTTAGTGGGACCAGGGACCGGGGAGCTGTTTTTT.

A single count supports this clonotype. V is TRBV6-2 or TRBV6-3 and J is TRBJ2-1; 7 bases are a match to TRBD2. The CDR3 consists of 14 residues. Trimming at V came to 5 bases and at J to 9 bases, leaving 10 bases not matched to a gene. Germline loops: CDR1 MNHEY, CDR2 SVGEGT. CDR3 in amino acids: CASSEVLRESEQFF. DNA of the CDR3: TGTGCCAGCAGTGAGGTGCTGCGGGAGAGTGAGCAGTTCTTC.